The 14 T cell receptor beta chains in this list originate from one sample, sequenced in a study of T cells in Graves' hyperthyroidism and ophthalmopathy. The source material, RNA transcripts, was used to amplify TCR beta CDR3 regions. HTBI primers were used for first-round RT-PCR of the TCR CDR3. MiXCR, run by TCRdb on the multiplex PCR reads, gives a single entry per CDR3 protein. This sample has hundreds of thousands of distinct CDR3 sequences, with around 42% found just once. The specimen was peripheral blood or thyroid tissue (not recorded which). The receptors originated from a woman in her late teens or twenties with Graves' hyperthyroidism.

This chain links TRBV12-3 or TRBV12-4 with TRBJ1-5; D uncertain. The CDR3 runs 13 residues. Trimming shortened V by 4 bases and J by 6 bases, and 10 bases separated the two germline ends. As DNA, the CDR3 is TGTGCCAGCAGTTCCCGACGGGGTCAGCCCCAGCATTTT. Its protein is CASSSRRGQPQHF.

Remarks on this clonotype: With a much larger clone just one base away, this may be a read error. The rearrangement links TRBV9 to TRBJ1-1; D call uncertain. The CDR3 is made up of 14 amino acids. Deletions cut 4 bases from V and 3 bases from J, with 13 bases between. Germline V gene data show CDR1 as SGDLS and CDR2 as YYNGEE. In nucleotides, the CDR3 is TGTGCCAGCAGCCACCCTACACTTCACACTGAAGCTTTCTTT. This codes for CASSHPTLHTEAFF.

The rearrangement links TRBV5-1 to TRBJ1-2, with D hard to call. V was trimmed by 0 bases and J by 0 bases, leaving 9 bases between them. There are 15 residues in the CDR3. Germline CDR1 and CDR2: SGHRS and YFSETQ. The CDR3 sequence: CASSLDLAANYGYTF. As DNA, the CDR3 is TGCGCCAGCAGCTTGGATCTTGCAGCTAACTATGGCTACACCTTC.

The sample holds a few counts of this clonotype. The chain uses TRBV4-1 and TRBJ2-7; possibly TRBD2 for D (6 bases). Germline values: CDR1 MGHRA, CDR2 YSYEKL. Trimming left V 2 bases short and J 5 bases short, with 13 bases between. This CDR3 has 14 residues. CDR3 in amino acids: CASSQTGRAHEQYF. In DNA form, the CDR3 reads TGCGCCAGCAGCCAAACCGGGAGAGCCCACGAGCAGTACTTC.

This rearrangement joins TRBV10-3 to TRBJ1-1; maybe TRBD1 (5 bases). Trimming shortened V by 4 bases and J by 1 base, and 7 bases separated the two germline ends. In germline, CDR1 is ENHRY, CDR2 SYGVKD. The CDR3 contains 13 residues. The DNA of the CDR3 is TGTGCCATCAGTGCACAGGCGAACACTGAAGCTTTCTTT. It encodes CAISAQANTEAFF.

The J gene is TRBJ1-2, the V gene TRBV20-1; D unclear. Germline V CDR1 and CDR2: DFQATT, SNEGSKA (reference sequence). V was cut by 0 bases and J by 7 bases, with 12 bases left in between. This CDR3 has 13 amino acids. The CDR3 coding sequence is TGCAGTGCTAGAGAGGGTACGGTGGGTGGCTACACCTTC. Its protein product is CSAREGTVGGYTF.

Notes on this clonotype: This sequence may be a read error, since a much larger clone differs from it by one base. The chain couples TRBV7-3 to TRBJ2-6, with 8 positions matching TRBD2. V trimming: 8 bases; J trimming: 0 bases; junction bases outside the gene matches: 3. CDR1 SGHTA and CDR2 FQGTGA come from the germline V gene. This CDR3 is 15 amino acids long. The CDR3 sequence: CASGGGSSGANVLTF. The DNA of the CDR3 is TGTGCCAGCGGCGGGGGGAGCTCTGGGGCCAACGTCCTGACTTTC.

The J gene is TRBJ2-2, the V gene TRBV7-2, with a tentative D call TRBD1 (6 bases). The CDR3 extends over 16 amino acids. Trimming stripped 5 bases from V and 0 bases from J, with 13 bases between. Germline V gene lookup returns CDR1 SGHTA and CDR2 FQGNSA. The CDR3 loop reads CASSRIGQPNTGELFF. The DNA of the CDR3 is TGTGCCAGCAGCCGAATCGGACAGCCGAACACCGGGGAGCTGTTTTTT. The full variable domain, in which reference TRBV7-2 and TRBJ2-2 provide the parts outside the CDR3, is GAGVSQSPSNKVTEKGKDVELRCDPISGHTALYWYRQSLGQGLEFLIYFQGNSAPDKSGLPSDRFSAERTGGSVSTLTIQRTQQEDSAVYLCASSRIGQPNTGELFFGEGSRLTVL.

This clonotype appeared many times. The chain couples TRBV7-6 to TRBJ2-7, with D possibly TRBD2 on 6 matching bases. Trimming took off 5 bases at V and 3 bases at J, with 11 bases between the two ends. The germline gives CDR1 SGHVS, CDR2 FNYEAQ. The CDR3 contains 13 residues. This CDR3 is CASSLTSFYEQYF. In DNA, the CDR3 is TGTGCCAGCAGCCTGACTAGTTTCTACGAGCAGTACTTC.

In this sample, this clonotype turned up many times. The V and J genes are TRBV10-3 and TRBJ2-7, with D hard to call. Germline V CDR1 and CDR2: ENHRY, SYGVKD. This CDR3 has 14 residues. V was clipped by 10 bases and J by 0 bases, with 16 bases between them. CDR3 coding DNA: TGTGCCACCAACGTGGCGTCTAGCTCCTACGAGCAGTACTTC. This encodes CATNVASSSYEQYF.

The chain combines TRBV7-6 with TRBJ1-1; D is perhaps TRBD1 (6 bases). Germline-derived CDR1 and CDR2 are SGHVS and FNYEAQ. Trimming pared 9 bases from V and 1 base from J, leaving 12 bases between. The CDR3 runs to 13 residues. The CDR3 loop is CASIGQTNTEAFF. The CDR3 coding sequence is TGTGCCAGTATCGGACAGACGAACACTGAAGCTTTCTTT.

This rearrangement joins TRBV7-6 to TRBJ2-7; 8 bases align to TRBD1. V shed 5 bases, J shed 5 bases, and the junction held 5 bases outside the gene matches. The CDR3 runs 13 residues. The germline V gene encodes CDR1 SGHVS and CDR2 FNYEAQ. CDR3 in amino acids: CASSRTGSHEQYF. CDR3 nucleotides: TGTGCCAGCAGCAGGACAGGGAGCCACGAGCAGTACTTC.

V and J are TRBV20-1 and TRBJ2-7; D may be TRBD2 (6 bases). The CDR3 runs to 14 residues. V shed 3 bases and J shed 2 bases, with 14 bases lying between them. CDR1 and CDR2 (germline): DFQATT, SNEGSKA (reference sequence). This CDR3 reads CSARTGTGAYEQYF. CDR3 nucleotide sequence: TGCAGTGCTAGGACCGGGACTGGGGCCTACGAGCAGTACTTC.

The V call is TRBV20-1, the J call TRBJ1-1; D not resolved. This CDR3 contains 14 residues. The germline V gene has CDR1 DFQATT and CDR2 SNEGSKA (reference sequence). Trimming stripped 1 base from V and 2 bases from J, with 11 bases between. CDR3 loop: CSARVGTSNTEAFF. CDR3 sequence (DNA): TGCAGTGCTAGAGTAGGCACATCAAACACTGAAGCTTTCTTT.